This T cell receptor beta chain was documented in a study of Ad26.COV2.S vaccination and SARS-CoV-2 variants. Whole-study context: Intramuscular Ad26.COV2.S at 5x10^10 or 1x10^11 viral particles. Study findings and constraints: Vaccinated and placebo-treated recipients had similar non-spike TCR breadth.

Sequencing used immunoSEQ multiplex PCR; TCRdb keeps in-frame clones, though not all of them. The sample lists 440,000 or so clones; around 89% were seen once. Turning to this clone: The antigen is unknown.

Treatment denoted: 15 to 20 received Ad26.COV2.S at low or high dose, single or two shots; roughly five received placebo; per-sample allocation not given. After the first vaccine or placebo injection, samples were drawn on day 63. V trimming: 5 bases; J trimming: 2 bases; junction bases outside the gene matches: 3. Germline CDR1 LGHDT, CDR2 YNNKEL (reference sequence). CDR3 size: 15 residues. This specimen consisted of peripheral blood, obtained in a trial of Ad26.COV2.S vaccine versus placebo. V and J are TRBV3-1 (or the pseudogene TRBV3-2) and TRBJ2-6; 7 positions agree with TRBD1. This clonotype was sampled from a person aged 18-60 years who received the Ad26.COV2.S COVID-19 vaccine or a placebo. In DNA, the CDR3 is TGTGCCAGCAGCAACCAGGGGGCTGGGGCCAACGTCCTGACTTTC. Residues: CASSNQGAGANVLTF.